This entry lists 20 T cell receptor beta chains sequenced from one sample in a study of T cell responses to AZD1222 COVID-19 vaccine. The assay was immunoSEQ multiplex PCR, and TCRdb's table has in-frame clones only and misses some. The sample records about 99,000 clones, over 75% being singletons. This specimen consisted of peripheral blood, obtained on day 0 of AZD1222 vaccination. These TCRs come from an adult in good health.

The chain combines TRBV3-1 (or the pseudogene TRBV3-2) with TRBJ2-7; D gene ambiguous. This CDR3 has 14 residues. The germline gives CDR1 LGHDT, CDR2 YNNKEL (reference sequence). Trimming pared 1 base from V and 3 bases from J, leaving 10 bases between. The CDR3 bases are TGTGCCAGCAGCCAAGTTGAACTATACTACGAGCAGTACTTC. It yields the protein CASSQVELYYEQYF.

V usage is TRBV27 and J usage is TRBJ2-1; 11 nucleotides match TRBD2. Germline V gene sequence: CDR1 MNHEY, CDR2 SMNVEV (reference sequence). Trimming at V came to 7 bases and at J to 5 bases, leaving 7 bases not matched to a gene. This CDR3 has 15 residues. This CDR3 reads CASTSGTSGNNEQFF. The CDR3 DNA follows: TGTGCCAGCACCTCCGGGACTAGCGGAAACAATGAGCAGTTCTTC.

This clone was seen more than once but under ten times. The gene calls are TRBV9 and TRBJ2-1; tentative D call: TRBD1 (7 bases). V was cut by 4 bases and J by 8 bases, with 19 bases left in between. The germline gives CDR1 SGDLS, CDR2 YYNGEE. The length of the CDR3 is 15 residues. In nucleotides, the CDR3 is TGTGCCAGCAGCACACCGACTAGGGGGCCGGATGAGCAGTTCTTC. This sequence encodes CASSTPTRGPDEQFF.

The J gene is TRBJ1-3, the V gene TRBV12-3 or TRBV12-4; D is unclear. With 5 bases removed from V and 3 bases from J, the gap between germline ends came to 8 bases. The CDR3 length is 13 residues. This CDR3 reads CASSPVVGNTIYF. CDR3 DNA sequence: TGTGCCAGCAGTCCGGTAGTTGGAAACACCATATATTTT.

The chain combines TRBV30 with TRBJ1-1, with TRBD1 matching 7 bases. CDR3 length equals 13 residues. V was pared by 3 bases and J by 3 bases, with 4 bases of the junction left unmatched. The germline gives CDR1 GTSNPN, CDR2 SVGIG (reference sequence). The CDR3 loop reads CAWSLQGYTEAFF. CDR3 sequence (DNA): TGTGCCTGGAGCCTACAGGGGTACACTGAAGCTTTCTTT. The entire variable domain, with the rest obtained from reference TRBV30 and TRBJ1-1, is as follows: SQTIHQWPATLVQPVGSPLSLECTVEGTSNPNLYWYRQAAGRGLQLLFYSVGIGQISSEVPQNLSASRPQDRQFILSSKKLLLSDSGFYLCAWSLQGYTEAFFGQGTRLTVV.

The chain combines TRBV19 with TRBJ2-1, with 7 bases fitting TRBD1. Germline CDR1 LNHDA, CDR2 SQIVND (reference sequence). Germline trimming cut 5 bases from V and 4 bases from J; bases unmatched to any gene: 5. The CDR3 runs to 14 residues. The CDR3 DNA is TGTGCCAGTAGTGACGGGACAGCTTACAATGAGCAGTTCTTC. As protein: CASSDGTAYNEQFF.

This clone was seen ten or more times. The rearrangement uses TRBV27 and TRBJ2-7; 8 bases agree with TRBD1. J lost 3 bases, V lost 6 bases, and 4 bases had no gene match. Germline CDR1 and CDR2: MNHEY and SMNVEV (reference sequence). The length of the CDR3 is 13 residues. The CDR3 sequence: CASSQGAYYEQYF. DNA of the CDR3: TGTGCCAGCAGCCAGGGGGCATACTACGAGCAGTACTTC.

The rearrangement links TRBV6-1 to TRBJ2-5; 10 bases map to TRBD2. From germline, CDR1 is MNHNS and CDR2 SASEGT. This CDR3 is 19 amino acids long. V was clipped by 2 bases and J by 5 bases; unmatched bases: 17. CDR3 amino acids: CASSEYQLGSSGSDETQYF. CDR3 DNA sequence: TGTGCCAGCAGTGAATACCAATTAGGGTCTAGCGGGAGCGACGAGACCCAGTACTTC.

V is TRBV10-2 and J is TRBJ2-7; TRBD1 agrees at 10 bases. Germline assignment: CDR1 WSHSY and CDR2 SAAADI. The trim removed 4 bases at V and 3 bases at J, leaving 9 bases unmatched. This CDR3 region has 16 residues. The CDR3 nucleotides read TGCGCCAGCAGTGCAAATCGGGGGACAGGGGACTACGAGCAGTACTTC. Its protein is CASSANRGTGDYEQYF.

This rearrangement joins TRBV24-1 to TRBJ2-7; D perhaps matches TRBD2 (6 bases). Per the germline V gene, CDR1 is KGHDR and CDR2 is SFDVKD. CDR3 size: 14 residues. Trimming cost V 6 bases and J 3 bases, with 14 bases left between them. The CDR3 loop is CATSSGVLSYEQYF. Here the CDR3 DNA reads TGTGCCACCAGTTCGGGGGTTCTCAGCTACGAGCAGTACTTC.

The rearrangement joins TRBV19 to TRBJ2-2; no reliable D call. V lost 6 bases and J 1 base, leaving 12 bases between the germline ends. The CDR3 runs 15 residues. Germline V gene data show CDR1 as LNHDA and CDR2 as SQIVND (reference sequence). The CDR3 DNA reads as TGTGCCAGTAGGCTGACAAATGTGAACACCGGGGAGCTGTTTTTT. This gives the protein CASRLTNVNTGELFF.

The chain combines TRBV28 with TRBJ1-2, with D perhaps TRBD1 (5 bases). Per germline, CDR1 MDHEN and CDR2 SYDVKM. The length of the CDR3 is 14 residues. V shed 2 bases and J shed 5 bases, with 12 bases lying between them. Here the CDR3 reads CASSLSAQGYGYTF. DNA for the CDR3: TGTGCCAGCAGTTTAAGTGCCCAGGGTTATGGCTACACCTTC.

This clone was recorded only once. CDR3 sequence reads: CAGPPLHF. In nucleotides, the CDR3 is TGTGCCGGTCCACCCCTCCACTTT. The chain employs TRBV30 and TRBJ1-6; D call uncertain. The CDR3 loop spans 8 amino acids. The V gene's germline CDR1 is GTSNPN and CDR2 SVGIG (reference sequence). Trimming removed 8 bases from V and 11 bases from J, with 4 bases in between.

V and J are TRBV19 and TRBJ2-2, with 8 bases fitting TRBD2. Germline values: CDR1 LNHDA, CDR2 SQIVND (reference sequence). The CDR3 consists of 15 residues. V lost 6 bases and J lost 4; bases outside the gene matches: 7. CDR3 sequence (DNA): TGTGCCAGTAGAACTAGCGGTGTACCCACCGGGGAGCTGTTTTTT. Amino acid sequence: CASRTSGVPTGELFF.

This rearrangement joins TRBV2 to TRBJ1-1; D gene ambiguous. This CDR3 region has 13 residues. Germline V CDR1 and CDR2: SNHLY, FYNNEI. V shed 4 bases and J shed 4 bases, with 10 bases lying between them. The CDR3 DNA sequence: TGTGCCAGCAGTGGGGCCTCTCGCACTGAAGCTTTCTTT. Translated: CASSGASRTEAFF.

The CDR3 DNA follows: TGTGCCATCAGTGAGGGGGCGACAGGCGCGTCTTTTGAAGCTTTCTTT. Protein product: CAISEGATGASFEAFF. V is TRBV10-3 and J is TRBJ1-1; D perhaps matches TRBD1 (6 bases). V was shortened by 2 bases and J by 7 bases, with 20 bases between the two germline ends. This CDR3 spans 16 amino acids. CDR1 ENHRY and CDR2 SYGVKD come from the germline V gene.

This chain links TRBV21-1 with TRBJ2-2; TRBD2, the table's D call, was not compared with the DNA. TRBV21-1 is a pseudogene segment. This CDR3 has 18 residues. CDR3 nucleotide sequence: TGTGCCAGCAGCAAACGACTAGCGGGAGTCAGTCATAACGGGGAGCTGTTTTTT. Translating it yields CASSKRLAGVSHNGELFF.

The V call is TRBV5-1, the J call TRBJ2-3, with TRBD1 identical over 7 bases. This CDR3 is built from 16 residues. Trimming took 4 bases from V and 0 from J; bases not matched to a gene: 8. Germline loops: CDR1 SGHRS, CDR2 YFSETQ. This chain's CDR3 is CASSETGPVSTDTQYF. CDR3 nucleotides: TGCGCCAGCAGCGAGACAGGGCCAGTAAGCACAGATACGCAGTATTTT.

The CDR3 region is CASSPKLTGPYEQYF. CDR3 nucleotide sequence: TGCGCCAGCAGCCCTAAGCTGACCGGTCCCTACGAGCAGTACTTC. The gene calls are TRBV4-3 and TRBJ2-7; D remains unclear. The length of the CDR3 is 15 residues. With 4 bases removed from V and 2 bases from J, the gap between germline ends came to 15 bases. Germline CDR1 and CDR2: LGHNA and YSLEER.

This chain joins TRBV5-1 and TRBJ1-4; no clear D gene. Germline V gene data show CDR1 as SGHRS and CDR2 as YFSETQ. V lost 0 bases, J lost 3 bases, and 6 bases lay in between. This CDR3 has 14 amino acids. The CDR3 region is CASSLEGSNEKLFF. CDR3 DNA: TGCGCCAGCAGCTTGGAGGGATCTAATGAAAAACTGTTTTTT.